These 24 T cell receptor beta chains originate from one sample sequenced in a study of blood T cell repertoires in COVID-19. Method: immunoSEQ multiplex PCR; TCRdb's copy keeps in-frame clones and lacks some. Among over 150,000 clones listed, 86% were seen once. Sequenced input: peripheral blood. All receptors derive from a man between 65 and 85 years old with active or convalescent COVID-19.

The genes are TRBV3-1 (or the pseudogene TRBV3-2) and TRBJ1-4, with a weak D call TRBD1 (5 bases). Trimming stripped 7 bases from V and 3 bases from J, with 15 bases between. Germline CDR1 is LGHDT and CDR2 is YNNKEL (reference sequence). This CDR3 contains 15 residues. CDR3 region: CASTRGGVANEKLFF. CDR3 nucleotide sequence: TGTGCCAGCACCCGGGGGGGGGTGGCTAATGAAAAACTGTTTTTT.

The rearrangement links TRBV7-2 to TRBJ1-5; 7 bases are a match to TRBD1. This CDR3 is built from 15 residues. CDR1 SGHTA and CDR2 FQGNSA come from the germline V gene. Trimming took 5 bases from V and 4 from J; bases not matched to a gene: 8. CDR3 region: CASSMTGNRNQPQHF. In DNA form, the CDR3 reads TGTGCCAGCAGCATGACAGGGAATAGGAATCAGCCCCAGCATTTT. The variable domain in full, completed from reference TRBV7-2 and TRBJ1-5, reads GAGVSQSPSNKVTEKGKDVELRCDPISGHTALYWYRQSLGQGLEFLIYFQGNSAPDKSGLPSDRFSAERTGGSVSTLTIQRTQQEDSAVYLCASSMTGNRNQPQHFGDGTRLSIL.

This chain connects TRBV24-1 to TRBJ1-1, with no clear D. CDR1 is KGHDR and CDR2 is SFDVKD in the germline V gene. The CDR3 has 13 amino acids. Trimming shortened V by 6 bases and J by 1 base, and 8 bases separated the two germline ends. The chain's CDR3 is CATSNRSNTEAFF. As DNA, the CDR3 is TGTGCCACCAGTAACAGATCGAACACTGAAGCTTTCTTT.

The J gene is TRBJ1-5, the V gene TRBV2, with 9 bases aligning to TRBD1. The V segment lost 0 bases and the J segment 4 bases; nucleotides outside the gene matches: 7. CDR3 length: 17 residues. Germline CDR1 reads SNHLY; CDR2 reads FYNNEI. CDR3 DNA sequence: TGTGCCAGCAGTGAAGCGGCAGGACAGGGGCCAAATCAGCCCCAGCATTTT. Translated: CASSEAAGQGPNQPQHF.

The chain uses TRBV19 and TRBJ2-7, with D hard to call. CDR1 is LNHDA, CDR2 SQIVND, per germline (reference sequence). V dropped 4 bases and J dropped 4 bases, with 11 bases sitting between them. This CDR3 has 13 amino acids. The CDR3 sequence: CASSSDTEYEQYF. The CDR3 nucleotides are TGTGCCAGTAGTAGCGACACAGAGTACGAGCAGTACTTC.

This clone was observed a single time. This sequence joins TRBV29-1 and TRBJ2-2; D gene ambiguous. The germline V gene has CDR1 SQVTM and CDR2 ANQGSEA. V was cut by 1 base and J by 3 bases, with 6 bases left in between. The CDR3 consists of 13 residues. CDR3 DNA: TGCAGCGTTGAAGGCAGATACACCGGGGAGCTGTTTTTT. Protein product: CSVEGRYTGELFF.

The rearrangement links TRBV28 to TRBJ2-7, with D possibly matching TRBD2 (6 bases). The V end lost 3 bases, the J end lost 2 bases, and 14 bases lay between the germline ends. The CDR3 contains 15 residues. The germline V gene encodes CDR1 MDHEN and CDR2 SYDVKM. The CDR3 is CASSFPPGRPYEQYF. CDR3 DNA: TGTGCCAGCAGTTTTCCCCCGGGGAGGCCCTACGAGCAGTACTTC. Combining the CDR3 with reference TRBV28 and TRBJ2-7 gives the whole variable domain DVKVTQSSRYLVKRTGEKVFLECVQDMDHENMFWYRQDPGLGLRLIYFSYDVKMKEKGDIPEGYSVSREKKERFSLILESASTNQTSMYLCASSFPPGRPYEQYFGPGTRLTVT.

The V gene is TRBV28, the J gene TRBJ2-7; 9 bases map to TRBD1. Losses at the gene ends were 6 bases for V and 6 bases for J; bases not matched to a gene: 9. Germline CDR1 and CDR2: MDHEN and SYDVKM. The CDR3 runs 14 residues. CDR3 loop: CASRPGTGPFEQYF. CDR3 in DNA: TGTGCCAGCAGACCCGGGACAGGGCCCTTCGAGCAGTACTTC.

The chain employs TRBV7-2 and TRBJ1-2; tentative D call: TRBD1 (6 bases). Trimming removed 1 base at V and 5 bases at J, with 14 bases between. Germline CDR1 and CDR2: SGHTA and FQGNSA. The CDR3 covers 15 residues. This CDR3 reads CASSLGAGTTYGYTF. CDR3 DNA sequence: TGTGCCAGCAGCTTAGGGGCAGGGACAACTTATGGCTACACCTTC.

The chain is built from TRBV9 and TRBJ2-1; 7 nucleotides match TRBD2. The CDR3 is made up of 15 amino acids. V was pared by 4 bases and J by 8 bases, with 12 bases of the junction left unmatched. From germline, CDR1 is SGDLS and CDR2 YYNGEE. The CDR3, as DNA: TGTGCCAGCAGCCCCCTAGGACTAGGGGTCTATGAGCAGTTCTTC. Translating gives CASSPLGLGVYEQFF.

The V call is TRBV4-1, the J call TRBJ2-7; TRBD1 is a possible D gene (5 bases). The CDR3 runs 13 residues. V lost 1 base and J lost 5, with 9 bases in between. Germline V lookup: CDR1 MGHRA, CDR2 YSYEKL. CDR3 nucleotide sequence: TGCGCCAGCAGCCAAGTCGACAGAGACGAGCAGTACTTC. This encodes CASSQVDRDEQYF.

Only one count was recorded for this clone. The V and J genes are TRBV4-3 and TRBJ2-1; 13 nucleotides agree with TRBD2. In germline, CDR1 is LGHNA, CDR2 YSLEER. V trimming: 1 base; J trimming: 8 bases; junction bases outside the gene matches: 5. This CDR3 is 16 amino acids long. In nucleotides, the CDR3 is TGCGCCAGCAGCCAAGGTACTAGCGGGGGGGCTTATGAGCAGTTCTTC. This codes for CASSQGTSGGAYEQFF.

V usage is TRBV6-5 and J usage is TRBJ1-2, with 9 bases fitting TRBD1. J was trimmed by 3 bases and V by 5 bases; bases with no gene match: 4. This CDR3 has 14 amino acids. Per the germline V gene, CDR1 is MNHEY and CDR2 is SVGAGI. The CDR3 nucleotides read TGTGCCAGCAGTACCACAGGGGGCGACTATGGCTACACCTTC. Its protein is CASSTTGGDYGYTF.

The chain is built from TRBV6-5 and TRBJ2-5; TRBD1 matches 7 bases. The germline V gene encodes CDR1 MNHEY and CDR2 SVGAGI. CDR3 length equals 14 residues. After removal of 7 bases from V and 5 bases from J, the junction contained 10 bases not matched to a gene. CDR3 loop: CASNRQGYGETQYF. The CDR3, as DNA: TGTGCCAGCAATCGACAGGGATATGGGGAGACCCAGTACTTC.

The CDR3 loop is CASSQGPGQGGQPQHF. The CDR3, as DNA: TGCGCCAGCAGCCAAGGACCGGGACAGGGAGGACAGCCCCAGCATTTT. This chain connects TRBV4-3 to TRBJ1-5; 9 nucleotides match TRBD1. With 1 base clipped from V and 7 bases from J, the junction kept 8 bases outside the gene matches. The CDR3 sequence is 16 residues long. CDR1 is LGHNA, CDR2 YSLEER, per germline.

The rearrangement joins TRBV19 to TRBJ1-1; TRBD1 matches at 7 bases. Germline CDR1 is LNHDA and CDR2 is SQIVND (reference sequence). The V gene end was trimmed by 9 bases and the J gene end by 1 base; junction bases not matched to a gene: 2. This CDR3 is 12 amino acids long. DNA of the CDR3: TGTGCCAGCAGGGACAGGAACACTGAAGCTTTCTTT. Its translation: CASRDRNTEAFF.

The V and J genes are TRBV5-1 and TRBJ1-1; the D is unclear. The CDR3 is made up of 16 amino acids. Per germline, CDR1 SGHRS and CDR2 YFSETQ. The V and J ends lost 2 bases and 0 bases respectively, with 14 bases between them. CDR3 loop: CASSFGTASLNTEAFF. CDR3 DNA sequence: TGCGCCAGCAGCTTTGGTACAGCTTCTTTGAACACTGAAGCTTTCTTT.

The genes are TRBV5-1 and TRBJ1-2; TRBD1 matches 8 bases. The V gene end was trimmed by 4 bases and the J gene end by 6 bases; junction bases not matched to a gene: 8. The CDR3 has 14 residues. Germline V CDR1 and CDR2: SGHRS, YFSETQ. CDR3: CASSPPETGDGYTF. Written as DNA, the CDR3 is TGCGCCAGCAGCCCGCCGGAGACAGGGGATGGCTACACCTTC.

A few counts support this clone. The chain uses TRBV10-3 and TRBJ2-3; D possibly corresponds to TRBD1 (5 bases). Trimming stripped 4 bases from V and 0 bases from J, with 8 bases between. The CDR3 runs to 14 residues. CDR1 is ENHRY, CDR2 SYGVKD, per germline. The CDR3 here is CAISGQLSTDTQYF. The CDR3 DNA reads TGTGCCATCAGTGGACAGCTCAGCACAGATACGCAGTATTTT.

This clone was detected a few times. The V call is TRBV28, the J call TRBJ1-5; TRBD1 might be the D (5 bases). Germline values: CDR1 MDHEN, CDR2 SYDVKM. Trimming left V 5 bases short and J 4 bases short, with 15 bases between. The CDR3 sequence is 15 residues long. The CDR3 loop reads CASSPLGEANQPQHF. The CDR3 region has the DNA TGTGCCAGCAGTCCCCTAGGGGAAGCGAATCAGCCCCAGCATTTT.

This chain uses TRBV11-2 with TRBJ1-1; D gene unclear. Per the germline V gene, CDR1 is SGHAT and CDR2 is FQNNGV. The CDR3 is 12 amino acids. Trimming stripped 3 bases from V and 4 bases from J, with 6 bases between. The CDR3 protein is CASSFPGTEAFF. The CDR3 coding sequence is TGTGCCAGCAGCTTCCCGGGCACTGAAGCTTTCTTT.

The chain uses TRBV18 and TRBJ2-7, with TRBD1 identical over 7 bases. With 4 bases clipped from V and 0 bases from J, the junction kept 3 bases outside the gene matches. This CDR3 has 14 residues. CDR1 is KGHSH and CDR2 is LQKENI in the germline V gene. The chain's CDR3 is CASSLTGASYEQYF. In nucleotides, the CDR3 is TGTGCCAGCTCACTCACAGGGGCCTCCTACGAGCAGTACTTC.

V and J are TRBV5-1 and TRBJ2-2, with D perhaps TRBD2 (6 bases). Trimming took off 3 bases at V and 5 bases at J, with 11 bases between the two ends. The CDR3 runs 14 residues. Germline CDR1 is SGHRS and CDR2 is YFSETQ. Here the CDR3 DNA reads TGCGCCAGCAGCTGGAACGCGGGGACCGGGGAGCTGTTTTTT. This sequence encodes CASSWNAGTGELFF. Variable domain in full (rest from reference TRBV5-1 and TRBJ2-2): KAGVTQTPRYLIKTRGQQVTLSCSPISGHRSVSWYQQTPGQGLQFLFEYFSETQRNKGNFPGRFSGRQFSNSRSEMNVSTLELGDSALYLCASSWNAGTGELFFGEGSRLTVL.

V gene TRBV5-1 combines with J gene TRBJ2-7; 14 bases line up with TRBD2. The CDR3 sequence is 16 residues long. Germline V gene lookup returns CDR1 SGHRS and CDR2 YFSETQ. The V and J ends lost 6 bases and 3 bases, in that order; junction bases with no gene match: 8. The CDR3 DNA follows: TGCGCCAGCAACACTCATGGGACTAGCGGGGGCTACGAGCAGTACTTC. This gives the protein CASNTHGTSGGYEQYF.